A single sample gave rise to the 21 T cell receptor beta chains below, sequenced in a study of T cells after yellow fever vaccination (dated by TCRdb to about 2019). The intended sense of this specimen's treatment or condition label: live attenuated yellow fever vaccine strain. Library method: 5' RACE. For sequencing, an Illumina NovaSeq 6000 was employed. TCRdb reprocessed the public reads (quality trimming at Q25 with fastp, clone calling with MiXCR) and kept in-frame beta chains. Rows with a matching CDR3 protein are joined into one entry that keeps the most common DNA and genes. The sample table contains 150,000 or so distinct CDR3 sequences; only one count was recorded for 7% to 10% of them. The ten top clones hold around 33% of the sample. The sequenced sample was CD8+ T cells sorted from PBMCs, obtained 45 days after the yellow fever booster vaccination. These receptors all stem from a man in his late teens or twenties who received the YFV17D yellow fever vaccine.

There are many counts of this clonotype. The chain is built from TRBV6-2 or TRBV6-3 and TRBJ2-2; 10 nucleotides line up with TRBD1. The length of the CDR3 is 17 residues. V shed 2 bases and J 0 bases; nucleotides not matched to a gene: 3. Germline-derived CDR1 and CDR2 are MNHEY and SVGEGT. CDR3 sequence (DNA): TGTGCCAGCAGTTACCGTGGGACAGGGGCGAACACCGGGGAGCTGTTTTTT. Translating it yields CASSYRGTGANTGELFF.

CDR3: CASSLLGAQIKLFF. DNA of the CDR3: TGTGCCAGTTCCCTTCTCGGGGCGCAGATTAAACTGTTTTTT. The chain is built from TRBV28 and TRBJ1-4; D is possibly TRBD1 (5 bases). V gave up 9 bases and J gave up 11 bases, with 22 bases separating them. The germline CDR1 and CDR2 sequences are MDHEN and SYDVKM. This CDR3 is 14 amino acids long.

This clonotype was seen at least ten times. The rearrangement uses TRBV10-3 and TRBJ2-7; D uncertain. Germline V gene lookup returns CDR1 ENHRY and CDR2 SYGVKD. The V and J ends lost 4 bases and 2 bases respectively, with 9 bases between them. The CDR3 contains 13 residues. DNA of the CDR3: TGTGCCATCAGTGTCGGCAGAGCCTACGAGCAGTACGTC. This gives the protein CAISVGRAYEQYV.

Ten or more counts support this clonotype. The CDR3: CASSQGPGLNEQYF. The CDR3 nucleotides are TGCGCCAGCAGCCAGGGACCAGGGCTCAACGAGCAGTACTTC. V usage is TRBV4-1 and J usage is TRBJ2-7, with D possibly called TRBD1 or TRBD2 (5 bases each). Germline values: CDR1 MGHRA, CDR2 YSYEKL. The CDR3 loop spans 14 amino acids. Trimming removed 3 bases at V and 5 bases at J, with 14 bases between.

This clonotype has a count of ten or more. The chain is built from TRBV27 and TRBJ2-1, with D perhaps assigned TRBD1 or TRBD2 (5 bases each). The CDR3 length is 12 residues. V lost 3 bases, J lost 8 bases, and 8 bases lay in between. Looked up from germline, CDR1 is MNHEY and CDR2 is SMNVEV (reference sequence). This chain's CDR3 is CASSLGTDEQFF. The CDR3 DNA follows: TGTGCCAGCAGTTTGGGGACCGATGAGCAGTTCTTC.

The CDR3: CASSQDATGNYGYTF. The CDR3 region has the DNA TGTGCCAGCAGCCAAGATGCGACAGGGAACTATGGCTACACCTTC. The chain uses TRBV3-1 and TRBJ1-2, with TRBD1 matching 7 bases. Per the germline V gene, CDR1 is LGHDT and CDR2 is YNNKEL (reference sequence). V shed 0 bases, J shed 2 bases, and the junction held 3 bases outside the gene matches. The CDR3 covers 15 residues. Combining the CDR3 with reference TRBV3-1 and TRBJ1-2 gives the whole variable domain DTAVSQTPKYLVTQMGNDKSIKCEQNLGHDTMYWYKQDSKKFLKIMFSYNNKELIINETVPNRFSPKSPDKAHLNLHINSLELGDSAVYFCASSQDATGNYGYTFGSGTRLTVV.

The rearrangement joins TRBV7-9 to TRBJ1-2; D not resolved. V was clipped by 4 bases and J by 0 bases, with 12 bases between them. CDR3 size: 15 residues. Germline values: CDR1 SEHNR, CDR2 FQNEAQ (reference sequence). CDR3 sequence (DNA): TGTGCCAGCAGCTCACCGGGCTCATCTAACTATGGCTACACCTTC. Amino acids: CASSSPGSSNYGYTF.

This clonotype has just a few counts. This chain links TRBV4-1 with TRBJ2-7, with 10 bases lining up with TRBD1. Trimming cost V 3 bases and J 4 bases; bases outside gene matches: 6. Germline-derived CDR1 and CDR2 are MGHRA and YSYEKL. This CDR3 is 15 amino acids long. Here the CDR3 DNA reads TGCGCCAGCAGCCAGCGGACAGGGGGTGCGTACGAGCAGTACTTC. Translated: CASSQRTGGAYEQYF.

This clonotype appeared a few times. The V and J genes are TRBV6-5 and TRBJ2-3, with a possible D match to TRBD1 (6 bases). This CDR3 has 15 amino acids. V lost 5 bases and J lost 1, with 13 bases in between. The germline gives CDR1 MNHEY, CDR2 SVGAGI. The CDR3 loop is CASSDLAGGTDTQYF. CDR3 in DNA: TGTGCCAGCAGTGACTTAGCAGGGGGCACAGATACGCAGTATTTT.

This chain joins TRBV7-6 and TRBJ2-2; TRBD1 might be the D (6 bases). From germline, CDR1 is SGHVS and CDR2 FNYEAQ. The V gene lost 1 base and the J gene lost 5 bases, with 14 bases spanning the gap. This CDR3 region has 16 residues. The DNA for the CDR3 is TGTGCCAGCAGCTTAGACATGGCAGGGGTGACCGGGGAGCTGTTTTTT. Protein sequence: CASSLDMAGVTGELFF.

The rearrangement joins TRBV7-9 to TRBJ2-1; either TRBD1 or TRBD2 may supply D (6 bases each). The V end lost 3 bases, the J end lost 10 bases, and 13 bases lay between the germline ends. Germline V lookup: CDR1 SEHNR, CDR2 FQNEAQ (reference sequence). The CDR3 runs 13 residues. Written as DNA, the CDR3 is TGTGCCAGCAGCTTCCCTCCCGGGGGCGAGCAGTTCTTC. Its protein is CASSFPPGGEQFF.

This clonotype showed up many times. This chain uses TRBV5-1 with TRBJ1-3; D is unclear. The CDR3 is 16 residues long. V lost 0 bases, J lost 0 bases, and 10 bases lay in between. Per germline, CDR1 SGHRS and CDR2 YFSETQ. The CDR3 region is CASSLGADFSGNTIYF. DNA of the CDR3: TGCGCCAGCAGCTTGGGGGCTGACTTCTCTGGAAACACCATATATTTT.

This chain connects TRBV7-9 to TRBJ1-1, with a weak D call TRBD1 (6 bases). Between the trimmed V and J ends, which lost 7 bases and 4 bases, there was a span of 13 bases. CDR1 is SEHNR and CDR2 is FQNEAQ in the germline V gene (reference sequence). The CDR3 has 13 residues. This CDR3 is CASIPTGGTEAFF. DNA of the CDR3: TGTGCCAGCATACCGACAGGCGGCACTGAAGCTTTCTTT.

This clonotype was observed a handful of times. This sequence joins TRBV6-2 or TRBV6-3 and TRBJ2-1, with 8 bases fitting TRBD1. Germline V lookup: CDR1 MNHEY, CDR2 SVGEGT. V was clipped by 6 bases and J by 5 bases; unmatched bases: 6. The CDR3 loop spans 14 amino acids. Here the CDR3 reads CASRPGTGDNEQFF. CDR3 bases: TGTGCCAGCAGACCCGGGACAGGTGACAATGAGCAGTTCTTC.

This clonotype was picked up a small number of times. The chain employs TRBV11-2 and TRBJ2-7, with 9 bases aligning to TRBD1. Germline CDR1 is SGHAT and CDR2 is FQNNGV. With V trimmed by 2 bases and J by 7 bases, 6 bases remained unmatched. This CDR3 has 14 amino acids. The CDR3 protein is CASSLSQGAWEQYV. The CDR3, as DNA: TGTGCCAGCAGCTTATCACAGGGGGCTTGGGAGCAGTACGTC.

This clonotype was counted a few times. The V gene is TRBV29-1, the J gene TRBJ2-1, with TRBD2 matching over 7 bases. CDR1 and CDR2 from the germline V gene are SQVTM and ANQGSEA. The CDR3 runs 17 residues. The trim removed 1 base at V and 2 bases at J, leaving 11 bases unmatched. The CDR3 region is CSVEGIPSGATYNEQFF. DNA of the CDR3: TGCAGCGTTGAAGGTATACCGAGCGGGGCAACCTACAATGAGCAGTTCTTC.

This clonotype came up many times. This chain joins TRBV25-1 and TRBJ1-6; TRBD1 matches at 9 bases. V gave up 4 bases and J gave up 5 bases; unmatched junction bases: 0. Looked up from germline, CDR1 is MGHDK and CDR2 is SYGVNS. CDR3 length equals 14 residues. The CDR3 DNA reads TGTGCCAGCAGTGGACAGGGGGATAATTCACCCCTCCACTTT. Translation gives CASSGQGDNSPLHF.

The gene calls are TRBV20-1 and TRBJ2-7; 11 bases line up with TRBD2. Germline-derived CDR1 and CDR2 are DFQATT and SNEGSKA (reference sequence). This CDR3 has 16 residues. V was clipped by 6 bases and J by 1 base; unmatched bases: 11. CDR3 nucleotides: TGCAGTGCCCTAGGTCCTAGCGGGGGGATATCCTACGAGCAGTACGTC. It translates to CSALGPSGGISYEQYV.

The chain recombines TRBV6-5 with TRBJ2-1; 12 bases map to TRBD2. CDR1 is MNHEY, CDR2 SVGAGI, per germline. The CDR3 runs 17 residues. After removal of 0 bases from V and 8 bases from J, the junction contained 8 bases not matched to a gene. The DNA for the CDR3 is TGTGCCAGCAGTTACTCCGAGACTAGCGGGGGAGGGTATGAGCAGTTCTTC. Translating it yields CASSYSETSGGGYEQFF.

The genes are TRBV12-3 or TRBV12-4 and TRBJ2-1; 8 bases are a match to TRBD2. V trimming: 5 bases; J trimming: 0 bases; junction bases outside the gene matches: 6. The CDR3 consists of 16 residues. CDR3 nucleotides: TGTGCCAGCAGTCCCCGGGCGGGGGGCTCCTACAATGAGCAGTTCTTC. Translated: CASSPRAGGSYNEQFF.

The gene calls are TRBV6-5 and TRBJ2-7; unclear D gene. Per germline, CDR1 MNHEY and CDR2 SVGAGI. This CDR3 comprises 13 residues. V was pared by 6 bases and J by 3 bases, with 12 bases between. The CDR3, as DNA: TGTGCCAGCAGGCCGGGCCGGATCTACGAGCAGTACTTC. It translates to CASRPGRIYEQYF.